This record concerns one T cell receptor beta chain sequence. The antigen remains undetermined. Genomic DNA constituted the template upon which TCR beta VDJ and CDR3 profiling was performed. TCRdb independently ran MiXCR on the reads; one entry per CDR3 protein. The repertoire holds about 210,000 distinct CDR3 sequences, with approximately 35% as singletons. The length of the CDR3 is 15 residues. V shed 6 bases, J shed 3 bases, and the junction held 7 bases outside the gene matches. Germline loops: CDR1 SGHVS, CDR2 FNYEAQ. This sample was taken from a study of CD8+CD57+ T cells in acquired aplastic anemia. In the study overall: Sorted CD4+ and CD8+ cells yielded DNA averaging around 3.2 ug. The average read count for CD4+ cells in healthy donors was around 10 million. General study findings and limits: Around 30 sequences, all CD8+ CDR3, were shared between patients and controls. Patients were compared with controls for CD8+ Simpson's diversity, and no significant difference emerged.

The chain couples TRBV7-6 to TRBJ2-1; TRBD2 matches 8 bases. Sequenced sample: sorted CD4+, CD8+, or CD8+CD57+ T cells (not recorded which) from PBMCs. This TCR was recovered from a human donor in good health, serving as a control. The CDR3 sequence: CASSLTSGNYNEQFF. The DNA for the CDR3 is TGTGCCAGCAGTTTAACTAGCGGTAACTACAATGAGCAGTTCTTC.